This T cell receptor beta chain comes out of a study of technical replicates of blood from a handful of donors. Libraries were prepared by immunoSEQ multiplex PCR; TCRdb keeps only in-frame clonotypes and omits some of them. The sample has 70,000 to 95,000 clones; 94% are singletons. Trimming took off 4 bases at V and 0 bases at J, with 16 bases between the two ends. Per germline, CDR1 SGHRS and CDR2 YFSETQ. The CDR3 is made up of 16 amino acids. Sequenced material: T cells isolated from PBMCs. The TCR was taken from a human donor in good health. The genes are TRBV5-1 and TRBJ1-1; perhaps TRBD1 as D (6 bases). CDR3 DNA: TGCGCCAGCAGCGCCCATAGGGGGGGGATGAACACTGAAGCTTTCTTT. It is translated as CASSAHRGGMNTEAFF. Full variable domain (missing parts from reference TRBV5-1 and TRBJ1-1): KAGVTQTPRYLIKTRGQQVTLSCSPISGHRSVSWYQQTPGQGLQFLFEYFSETQRNKGNFPGRFSGRQFSNSRSEMNVSTLELGDSALYLCASSAHRGGMNTEAFFGQGTRLTVV.